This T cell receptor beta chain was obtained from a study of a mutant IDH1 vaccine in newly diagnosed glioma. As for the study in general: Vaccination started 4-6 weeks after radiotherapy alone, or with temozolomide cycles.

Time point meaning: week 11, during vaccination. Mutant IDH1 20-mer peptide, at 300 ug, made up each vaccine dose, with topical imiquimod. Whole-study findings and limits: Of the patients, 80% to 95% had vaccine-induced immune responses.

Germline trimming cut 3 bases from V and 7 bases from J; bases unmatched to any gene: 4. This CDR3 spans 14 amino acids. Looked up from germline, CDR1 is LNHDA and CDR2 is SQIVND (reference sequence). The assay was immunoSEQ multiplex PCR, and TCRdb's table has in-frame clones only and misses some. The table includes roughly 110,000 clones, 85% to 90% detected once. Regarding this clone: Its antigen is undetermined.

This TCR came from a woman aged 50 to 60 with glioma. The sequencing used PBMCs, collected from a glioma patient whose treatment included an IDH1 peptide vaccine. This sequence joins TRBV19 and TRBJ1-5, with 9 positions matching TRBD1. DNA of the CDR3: TGTGCCAGTAGTATCGGGGACAGGGCCCAGCCCCAGCATTTT. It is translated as CASSIGDRAQPQHF.